This note documents a single TCR beta chain sequence. This clonotype appeared a single time. Its antigen is not yet known. No much larger clonotype is one base removed from it; base qualities were not supplied. A read on its own is weak evidence. PBMCs were isolated by Ficoll-Paque density gradient centrifugation. The data belong to a study of T-cell memory formation after mild COVID-19 (dated by TCRdb to 2020 to 2023). The study in broad terms: TCR sequence clusters from the two donors were largely donor specific. The cohort comprised two young, previously healthy adult volunteers, one female and one male. In a couple of donors, T-cell clones that expanded and contracted after mild COVID-19 were tracked by sequencing TCRalpha and TCRbeta repertoires over time. Overall results and qualifications from the work: The study covered only a couple of mild cases, and larger cohorts including severe cases with pre-infection samples were considered necessary. Some responding clones were detected in pre-infection memory, suggesting pre-existing cross-reactive memory T cells joined the SARS-CoV-2 response. Clones that contracted from day 15 to 85 showed balanced CD4/CD8 phenotypes, whereas a second wave of clones that expanded from day 15 to 37 leaned towards CD4+. Contracting CD4+ clones turned up mainly in the CM and EM memory subsets, whereas EMRA was where CD8+ clones were enriched. SARS-CoV-2 specificity was not confirmed for the second-wave clones peaking on day 37.

Including the terminal cysteine and phenylalanine, the CDR3 comprises 16 residues. Solely the CDR3 DNA is kept, with 48 bases framed from the first base. V and J lose 5 bases and 4 bases, and a span of 20 bases separates them. The germline V gene (reference sequence) gives CDR1 as MNHEY and CDR2 as SMNVEV. The reads were generated on an Illumina NovaSeq 6000. TCRalpha and TCRbeta cDNA libraries were built by 5'RACE with constant-segment primers, adding sample barcodes and unique molecular identifiers. RNA was extracted from every sample with Trizol reagent. Amplification of the libraries took two PCR steps, and the second step added a second sample barcode plus Illumina TruSeq adapters. Sequencing of libraries was performed on an Illumina NovaSeq with 2 x 150 bp paired-end reads. On the study's bioinformatics: Demultiplexing of reads and collapsing into UMI-guided consensus sequences were performed with migec v1.2.7. Using mixcr v2.1.11, UMI consensuses were aligned to TRA and TRB V and J templates and then assembled into clonotypes. A clonotype was counted as expanded or contracted only if both edgeR and NoisET called the change significant, with noise models trained on biological replicates. For edgeR calls, the cutoffs were a false discovery rate-adjusted p below 0.01 and a log2 fold-change threshold of 1. As an exploratory analysis of dynamics, max-normalized trajectories of the 1000 most abundant clonotypes were examined by PCA with hierarchical clustering. Each responding clone was given a CD4 or CD8 phenotype based on the CD4+ and CD8+ repertoires, which had been sequenced separately. In-frame beta chains were kept once TCRdb had trimmed the public reads at Q25 with fastp and called clones with MiXCR. Each entry merges the rows of one CDR3 protein and shows their most common DNA and genes. The V and J calls shown here were made by TCRdb, not taken from the authors' results. The sample contains over 400,000 distinct CDR3 sequences, less than 25% of them found a single time. The leading ten clones occupy roughly 14% of the sample.

Sequenced material: PBMCs or a T cell subset sorted from them (not recorded which). This clonotype was obtained from an adult woman who had mild COVID-19 (a few samples of this study predate the infection). The sample titles of this study are shuffled in the database, so cell type and time point are left out; the donor was told from shared clones. The sequence joins TRBV27 to TRBJ1-1, with TRBD1 as a weak D call on 6 bases. The DNA sequence is given as TGTGCCAGCAGTATCATTATCCGGGGGCCCGGCACTGAAGCTTTCTTT. Its protein is CASSIIIRGPGTEAFF.